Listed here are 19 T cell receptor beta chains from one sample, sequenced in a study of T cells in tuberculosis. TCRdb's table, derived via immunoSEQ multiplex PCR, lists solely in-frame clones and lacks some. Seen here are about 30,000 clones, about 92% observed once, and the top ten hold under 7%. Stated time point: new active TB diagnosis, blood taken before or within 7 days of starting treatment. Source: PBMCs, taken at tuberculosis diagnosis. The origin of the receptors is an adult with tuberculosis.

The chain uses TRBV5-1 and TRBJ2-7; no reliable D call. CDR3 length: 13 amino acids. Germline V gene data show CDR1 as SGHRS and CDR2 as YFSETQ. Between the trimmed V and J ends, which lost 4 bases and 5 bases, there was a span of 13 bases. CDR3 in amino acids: CASSPAGFDEQYF. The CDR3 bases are TGCGCCAGCAGCCCCGCCGGGTTCGACGAGCAGTACTTC.

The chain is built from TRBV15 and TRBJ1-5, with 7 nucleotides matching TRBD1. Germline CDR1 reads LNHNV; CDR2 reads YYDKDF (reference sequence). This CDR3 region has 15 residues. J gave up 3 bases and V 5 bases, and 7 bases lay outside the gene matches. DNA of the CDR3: TGTGCCACCAGCCAGGGGGTCCCCTTCAATCAGCCCCAGCATTTT. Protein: CATSQGVPFNQPQHF.

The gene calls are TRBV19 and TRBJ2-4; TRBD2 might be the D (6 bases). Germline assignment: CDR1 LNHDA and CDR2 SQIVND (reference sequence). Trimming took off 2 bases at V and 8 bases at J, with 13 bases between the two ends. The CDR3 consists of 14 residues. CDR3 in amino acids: CASSIRLRGDIQYF. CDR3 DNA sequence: TGTGCCAGTAGTATACGACTGCGGGGAGACATTCAGTACTTC. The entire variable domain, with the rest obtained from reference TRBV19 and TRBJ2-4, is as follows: DGGITQSPKYLFRKEGQNVTLSCEQNLNHDAMYWYRQDPGQGLRLIYYSQIVNDFQKGDIAEGYSVSREKKESFPLTVTSAQKNPTAFYLCASSIRLRGDIQYFGAGTRLSVL.

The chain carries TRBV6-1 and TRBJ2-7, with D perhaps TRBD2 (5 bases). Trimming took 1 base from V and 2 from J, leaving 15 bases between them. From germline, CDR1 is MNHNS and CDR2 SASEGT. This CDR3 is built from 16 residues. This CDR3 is CASSEGSAGVTYEQYF. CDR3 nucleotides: TGTGCCAGCAGTGAAGGGTCGGCGGGTGTAACCTACGAGCAGTACTTC.

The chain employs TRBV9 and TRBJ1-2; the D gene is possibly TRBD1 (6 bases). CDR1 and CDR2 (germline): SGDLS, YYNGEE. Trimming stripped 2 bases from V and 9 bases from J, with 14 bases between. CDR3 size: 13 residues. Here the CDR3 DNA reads TGTGCCAGCAGCGTTTCACAGGGCTGGAGCTACACCTTC. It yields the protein CASSVSQGWSYTF.

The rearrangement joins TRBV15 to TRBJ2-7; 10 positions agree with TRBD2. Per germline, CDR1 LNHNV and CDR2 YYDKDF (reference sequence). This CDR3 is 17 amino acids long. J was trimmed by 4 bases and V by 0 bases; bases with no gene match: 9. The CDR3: CATSRDGLAGVPYEQYF. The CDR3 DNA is TGTGCCACCAGCAGAGATGGGCTAGCGGGAGTCCCGTACGAGCAGTACTTC.

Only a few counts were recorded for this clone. CDR3 bases: TGTGCCAGCGCCTACGGAGCGCGAGGGGAGGATGGCTACACCTTC. This encodes CASAYGARGEDGYTF. The V call is TRBV2, the J call TRBJ1-2; D perhaps matches TRBD1 (5 bases). Germline values: CDR1 SNHLY, CDR2 FYNNEI. With 8 bases removed from V and 6 bases from J, the gap between germline ends came to 22 bases. This CDR3 is 15 amino acids long.

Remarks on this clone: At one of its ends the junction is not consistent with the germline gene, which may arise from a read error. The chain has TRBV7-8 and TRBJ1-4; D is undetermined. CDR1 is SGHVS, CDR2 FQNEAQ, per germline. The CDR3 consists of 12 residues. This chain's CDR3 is CASVTENGKLFF. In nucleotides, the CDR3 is TGTGCCAGCGTAACAGAGAATGGAAAACTGTTTTTT. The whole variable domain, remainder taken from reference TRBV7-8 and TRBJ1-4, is GAGVSQSPRYKVAKRGQDVALRCDPISGHVSLFWYQQALGQGPEFLTYFQNEAQLDKSGLPSDRFFAERPEGSVSTLKIQRTQQEDSAVYLCASVTENGKLFFGSGTQLSVL.

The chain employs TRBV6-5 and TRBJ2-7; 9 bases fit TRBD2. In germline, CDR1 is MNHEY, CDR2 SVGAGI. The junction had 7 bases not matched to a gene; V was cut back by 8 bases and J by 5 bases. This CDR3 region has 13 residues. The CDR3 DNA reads TGTGCCAGCCATCTCGCGGGGGGGAACGAGCAGTACTTC. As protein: CASHLAGGNEQYF.

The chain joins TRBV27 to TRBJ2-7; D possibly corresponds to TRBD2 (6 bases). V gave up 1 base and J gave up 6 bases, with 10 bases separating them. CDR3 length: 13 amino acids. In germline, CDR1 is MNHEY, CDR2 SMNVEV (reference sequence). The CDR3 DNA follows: TGTGCCAGCAGTTTATTACTAGCCACCGAGCAGTACTTC. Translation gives CASSLLLATEQYF.

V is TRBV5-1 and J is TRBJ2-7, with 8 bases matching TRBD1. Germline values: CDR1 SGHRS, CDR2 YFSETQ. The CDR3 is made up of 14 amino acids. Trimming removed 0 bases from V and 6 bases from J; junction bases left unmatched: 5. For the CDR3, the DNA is TGCGCCAGCAGCTTGGGACAGGGGCGAGGCGAGCAGTACTTC. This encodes CASSLGQGRGEQYF. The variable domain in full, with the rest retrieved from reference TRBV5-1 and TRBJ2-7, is KAGVTQTPRYLIKTRGQQVTLSCSPISGHRSVSWYQQTPGQGLQFLFEYFSETQRNKGNFPGRFSGRQFSNSRSEMNVSTLELGDSALYLCASSLGQGRGEQYFGPGTRLTVT.

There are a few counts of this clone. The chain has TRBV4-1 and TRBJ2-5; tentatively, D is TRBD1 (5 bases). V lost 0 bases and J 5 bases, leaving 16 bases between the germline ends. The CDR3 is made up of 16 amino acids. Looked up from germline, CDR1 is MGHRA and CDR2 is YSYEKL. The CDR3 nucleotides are TGCGCCAGCAGCCAAGATTACCCAGGGCCTCAGGAGACCCAGTACTTC. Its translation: CASSQDYPGPQETQYF.

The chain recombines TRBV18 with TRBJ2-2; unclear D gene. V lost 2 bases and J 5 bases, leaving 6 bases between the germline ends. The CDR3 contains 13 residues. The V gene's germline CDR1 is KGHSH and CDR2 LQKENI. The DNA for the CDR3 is TGTGCCAGCTCACCAACAACGACCGGGGAGCTGTTTTTT. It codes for CASSPTTTGELFF.

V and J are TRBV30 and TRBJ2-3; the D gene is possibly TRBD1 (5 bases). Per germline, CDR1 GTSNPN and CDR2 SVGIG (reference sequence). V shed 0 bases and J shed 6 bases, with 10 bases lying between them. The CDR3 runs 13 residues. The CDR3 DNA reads TGTGCCTGGAGTGTAATGGGGCCCGATACGCAGTATTTT. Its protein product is CAWSVMGPDTQYF. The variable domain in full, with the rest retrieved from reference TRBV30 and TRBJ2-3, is SQTIHQWPATLVQPVGSPLSLECTVEGTSNPNLYWYRQAAGRGLQLLFYSVGIGQISSEVPQNLSASRPQDRQFILSSKKLLLSDSGFYLCAWSVMGPDTQYFGPGTRLTVL.

The CDR3 is CAWSGLNTGELFF. The CDR3 DNA follows: TGTGCCTGGAGCGGACTGAACACCGGGGAGCTGTTTTTT. V gene TRBV30 combines with J gene TRBJ2-2; the D gene is possibly TRBD2 (5 bases). The CDR3 covers 13 residues. V lost 3 bases and J 1 base, leaving 6 bases between the germline ends. Germline V gives CDR1 GTSNPN, CDR2 SVGIG (reference sequence). The variable domain in full, completed from reference TRBV30 and TRBJ2-2, reads SQTIHQWPATLVQPVGSPLSLECTVEGTSNPNLYWYRQAAGRGLQLLFYSVGIGQISSEVPQNLSASRPQDRQFILSSKKLLLSDSGFYLCAWSGLNTGELFFGEGSRLTVL.

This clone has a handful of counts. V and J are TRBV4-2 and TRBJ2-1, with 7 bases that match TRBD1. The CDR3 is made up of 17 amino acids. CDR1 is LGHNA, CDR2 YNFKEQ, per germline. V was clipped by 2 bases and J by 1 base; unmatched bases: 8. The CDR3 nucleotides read TGTGCCAGCAGCCAATCAACCCAGGGACAGTCCTACAATGAGCAGTTCTTC. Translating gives CASSQSTQGQSYNEQFF.

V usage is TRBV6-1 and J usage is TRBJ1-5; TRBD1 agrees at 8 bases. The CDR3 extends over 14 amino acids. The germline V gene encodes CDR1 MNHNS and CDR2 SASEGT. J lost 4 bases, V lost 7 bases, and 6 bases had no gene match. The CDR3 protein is CASTRTGYNQPQHF. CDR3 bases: TGTGCCAGCACTAGGACAGGGTATAATCAGCCCCAGCATTTT.

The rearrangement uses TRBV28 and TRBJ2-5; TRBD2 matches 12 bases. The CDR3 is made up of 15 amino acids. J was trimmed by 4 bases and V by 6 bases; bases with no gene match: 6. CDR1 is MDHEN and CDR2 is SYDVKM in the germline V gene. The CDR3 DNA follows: TGTGCCAGCAGACAACTAGCGGGAGGACCAGAGACCCAGTACTTC. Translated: CASRQLAGGPETQYF.

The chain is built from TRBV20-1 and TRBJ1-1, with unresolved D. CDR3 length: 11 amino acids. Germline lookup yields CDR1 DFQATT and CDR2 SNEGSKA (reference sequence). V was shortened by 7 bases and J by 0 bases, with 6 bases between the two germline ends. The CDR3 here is CSVPMNTEAFF. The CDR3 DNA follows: TGCAGTGTTCCCATGAACACTGAAGCTTTCTTT.